The clone carrying this TCR beta chain was detected ten times or more. Its antigen remains unknown. This record belongs to a study of CD8+CD57+ T cells in acquired aplastic anemia. Study context: Mean DNA quantity obtained from sorted CD4+ and CD8+ cells was 3 to 3.5 ug. The study's findings and limits: There were 25 to 30 CD8+ CDR3 sequences that occurred in both patients and controls. Patients showed no significant difference from controls in CD8+ Simpson's diversity.

The trim removed 3 bases at V and 3 bases at J, leaving 7 bases unmatched. There are 15 residues in the CDR3. CDR1 DFQATT and CDR2 SNEGSKA come from the germline V gene (reference sequence). Patients included in sequencing had previously demonstrated CD8+CD57+ cell expansion by flow cytometry. The enrolled patients all had severe acquired aplastic anemia. Profiles of TCR beta VDJ and CDR3 were generated from a genomic DNA template. TCRdb reanalysed the reads using MiXCR and keeps one entry per CDR3 protein. In the table there are around 170,000 distinct CDR3 sequences, about 45% of which are singletons.

The sample comprised sorted CD4+, CD8+, or CD8+CD57+ T cells (not recorded which) from PBMCs. The TCR originated in a human donor with aplastic anemia. The V gene is TRBV20-1, the J gene TRBJ2-5; 10 bases align to TRBD1. CDR3: CSARRTGTGEETQYF. The CDR3, as DNA: TGCAGTGCTAGGCGTACCGGGACAGGGGAAGAGACCCAGTACTTC.